This TCR beta chain was sequenced in a study of T cell changes during pregnancy in multiple sclerosis. In germline, CDR1 is SGHTA, CDR2 FQGNSA. Unmatched junction bases numbered 13, after V lost 3 bases and J lost 7 bases. CDR3 size: 17 residues. Libraries were prepared by immunoSEQ multiplex PCR; TCRdb keeps only in-frame clonotypes and omits some of them. The table includes approximately 70,000 clones, around 92% detected once. The sequence was collected from a female donor in good health, enrolled as a control in a pregnancy study. Source: peripheral blood, taken in the second trimester of pregnancy. The chain joins TRBV7-2 to TRBJ2-1; TRBD2 matches 9 bases. The CDR3 nucleotides read TGTGCCAGCAGCTTTCAAAGCGGGAGGACGAGGAGGAATGAGCAGTTCTTC. Translating gives CASSFQSGRTRRNEQFF.